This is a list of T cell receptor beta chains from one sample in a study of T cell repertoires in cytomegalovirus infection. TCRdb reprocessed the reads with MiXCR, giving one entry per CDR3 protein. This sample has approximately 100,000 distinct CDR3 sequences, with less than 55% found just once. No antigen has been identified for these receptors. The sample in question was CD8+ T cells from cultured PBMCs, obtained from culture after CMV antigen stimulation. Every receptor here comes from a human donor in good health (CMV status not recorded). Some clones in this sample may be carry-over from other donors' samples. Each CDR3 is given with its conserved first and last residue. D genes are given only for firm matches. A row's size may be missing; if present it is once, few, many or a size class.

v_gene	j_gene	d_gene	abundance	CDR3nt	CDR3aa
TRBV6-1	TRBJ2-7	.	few	TGTGCCAGCAGTGGATTTGGCCTAGCCGACGAGCAGTACTTC	CASSGFGLADEQYF
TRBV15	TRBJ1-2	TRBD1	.	TGTGCCACCAGCAGCAGGGGGCAGGGCAGAGGCTACACCTTC	CATSSRGQGRGYTF
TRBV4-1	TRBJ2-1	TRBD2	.	TGCGCCAGCAGCCAAAACGGGGGGATCGATGAGCAGTTCTTC	CASSQNGGIDEQFF
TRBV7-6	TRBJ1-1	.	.	TGTGCCAGCAGCTTAATTTTTGAAGCTTTCTTT	CASSLIFEAFF
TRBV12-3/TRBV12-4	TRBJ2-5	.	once	TGTGCCAGCAGTTCCCAGGGAAGGCAAGAGACCCAGTACTTC	CASSSQGRQETQYF
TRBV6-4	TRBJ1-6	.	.	TGTGCCAGCAGTGAATCGGGACGGTATAATTCACCCCTCCACTTT	CASSESGRYNSPLHF
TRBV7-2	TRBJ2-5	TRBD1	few	TGTGCCAGCAGCTTAGACCTGGCAGGGGGTCACCAAGAGACCCAGTACTTC	CASSLDLAGGHQETQYF
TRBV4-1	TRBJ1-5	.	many	TGCGCCAGCAGCCTCCCCCAAGAGTCAGGGGCCCCAGAATCGCCCCAGCATTTT	CASSLPQESGAPESPQHF
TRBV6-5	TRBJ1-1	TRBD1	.	TGTGCCAGCAGCCAAACCCAGGGGGGTGAAGCTTTCTTT	CASSQTQGGEAFF
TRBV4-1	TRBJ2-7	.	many	TGCGCCAGCAGTTACTCACGGGACGGAACCTACGAGCAGTACTTC	CASSYSRDGTYEQYF
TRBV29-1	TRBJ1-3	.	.	TGCAGCGTTGCGGCTGGAAACACCATATATTTT	CSVAAGNTIYF
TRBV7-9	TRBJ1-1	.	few	TGTGCCAGCAGCTCCCCCCAGCGGAACACTGAAGCTTTCTTT	CASSSPQRNTEAFF
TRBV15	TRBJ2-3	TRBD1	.	TGTGCCACCAGCAGAGAGTCCCCCCTACAGGGGTCCCACCTCACAGATACGCAGTATTTT	CATSRESPLQGSHLTDTQYF
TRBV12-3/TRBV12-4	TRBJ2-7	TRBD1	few	TGTGCCAGCAGCCCGACAGGGGGCTCTGTAAGGCAGTACTTC	CASSPTGGSVRQYF
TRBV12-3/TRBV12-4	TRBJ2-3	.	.	TGTGCCAGCAGGGCCGAGGTGGGCCGTATGGATACGCAGTATTTT	CASRAEVGRMDTQYF